This T cell receptor beta chain came from a study of beta chain features in type 1 diabetes. Overall study findings and caveats: Naive, central memory and regulatory TCRB repertoires appeared more similar among patients than healthy donors.

CDR3 length equals 16 residues. Germline trimming cut 7 bases from V and 0 bases from J; bases unmatched to any gene: 8. Germline V CDR1 and CDR2: SEHNR, FQNEAQ (reference sequence). As every portion of the isolated RNA was reverse transcribed, the sequencing read expressed TCRB transcripts. Measured with immunoSEQ multiplex PCR; TCRdb has only the in-frame clones, and not every one. The sample holds 200,000 to 250,000 clones, approximately 10% seen once. This clone was detected a few times. Its cognate antigen is unknown. Sequenced material: central memory CD4+ T cells from blood. This receptor was identified in a man between 18 and 35 years old in good health. The chain links TRBV7-9 to TRBJ2-7; 11 nucleotides align to TRBD2. CDR3 in amino acids: CASILIAGGISYEQYF. The CDR3 DNA follows: TGTGCCAGCATCCTCATAGCGGGAGGGATCTCCTACGAGCAGTACTTC. Drawing the rest from reference TRBV7-9 and TRBJ2-7, the complete variable domain is DTGVSQNPRHKITKRGQNVTFRCDPISEHNRLYWYRQTLGQGPEFLTYFQNEAQLEKSRLLSDRFSAERPKGSFSTLEIQRTEQGDSAMYLCASILIAGGISYEQYFGPGTRLTVT.